The 20 T cell receptor beta chains below were found in one sample sequenced in a study of CD8 T cells in ankylosing spondylitis. TCRdb called the 5' RACE reads again in MiXCR, with one record for every CDR3 protein. Of around 340,000 distinct CDR3 sequences in the sample, 20% to 25% are singletons; the top ten hold 13%. The sequencing sample was made of blood, either unsorted or a sorted T cell fraction (not recorded which). These TCRs come from a male donor with ankylosing spondylitis or in good health (not recorded which).

This chain links TRBV2 with TRBJ2-7; perhaps D is TRBD1 or TRBD2 (5 bases each). The CDR3 covers 12 residues. The germline V and J ends were trimmed by 7 bases and 6 bases, with 13 bases remaining between them. Germline loops: CDR1 SNHLY, CDR2 FYNNEI. The CDR3 coding sequence is TGTGCCAGCACCGATGGGGGATTCGAGCAGTACTTC. Protein: CASTDGGFEQYF.

This clonotype was found many times. The CDR3 loop reads CATAQGVLYEQYF. As DNA, the CDR3 is TGTGCCACCGCCCAGGGCGTCCTCTACGAGCAGTACTTC. This chain joins TRBV12-3 or TRBV12-4 and TRBJ2-7; a weak D match, TRBD1 (5 bases). The CDR3 totals 13 residues. V was shortened by 10 bases and J by 3 bases, with 16 bases between the two germline ends.

The chain uses TRBV5-1 and TRBJ2-3, with D maybe TRBD1 (5 bases). The germline V and J ends were trimmed by 7 bases and 2 bases, with 11 bases remaining between them. Germline V gives CDR1 SGHRS, CDR2 YFSETQ. The CDR3 covers 13 residues. CDR3 bases: TGCGCCAGCCGGGCAGGGAACACAGATACGCAGTATTTT. This translates into CASRAGNTDTQYF. Full variable domain (rest looked up from reference TRBV5-1 and TRBJ2-3): KAGVTQTPRYLIKTRGQQVTLSCSPISGHRSVSWYQQTPGQGLQFLFEYFSETQRNKGNFPGRFSGRQFSNSRSEMNVSTLELGDSALYLCASRAGNTDTQYFGPGTRLTVL.

This clonotype was recorded a few times. This sequence joins TRBV20-1 and TRBJ2-1, with D maybe TRBD2 (6 bases). The germline CDR1 and CDR2 sequences are DFQATT and SNEGSKA (reference sequence). The CDR3 runs 15 residues. V was cut by 0 bases and J by 2 bases, with 11 bases left in between. The CDR3 reads CSARDMGGAYNEQFF. The CDR3 coding sequence is TGCAGTGCTAGAGATATGGGCGGGGCCTACAATGAGCAGTTCTTC.

This clonotype was recorded at least ten times. This chain connects TRBV12-3 or TRBV12-4 to TRBJ2-7; 7 bases map to TRBD1. V dropped 6 bases and J dropped 2; count of bases not matched to a gene: 7. The CDR3 covers 14 residues. The DNA of the CDR3 is TGTGCCAGCAGCCGAAGGGACAGCACCTACGAGCAGTACTTC. It specifies CASSRRDSTYEQYF.

This clonotype has just a few counts. This chain joins TRBV28 and TRBJ1-3, with D uncertain. CDR1 and CDR2 from the germline V gene are MDHEN and SYDVKM. The CDR3 sequence is 14 residues long. Trimming cost V 6 bases and J 0 bases, with 9 bases left between them. The CDR3 DNA reads as TGTGCCAGCAGATTCTGGGGCTCTGGAAACACCATATATTTT. This gives the protein CASRFWGSGNTIYF. The complete variable domain, with remaining parts taken from reference TRBV28 and TRBJ1-3, reads DVKVTQSSRYLVKRTGEKVFLECVQDMDHENMFWYRQDPGLGLRLIYFSYDVKMKEKGDIPEGYSVSREKKERFSLILESASTNQTSMYLCASRFWGSGNTIYFGEGSWLTVV.

This clonotype was picked up many times. The chain carries TRBV29-1 and TRBJ2-1; 8 nucleotides match TRBD1. This CDR3 has 14 amino acids. The trim removed 2 bases at V and 6 bases at J, leaving 6 bases unmatched. Germline loops: CDR1 SQVTM, CDR2 ANQGSEA. The CDR3 reads CSVEIGRGLNEQFF. DNA for the CDR3: TGCAGCGTTGAAATCGGCAGGGGGCTCAATGAGCAGTTCTTC.

This clonotype showed up just a few times. The genes are TRBV29-1 and TRBJ2-1; 8 nucleotides line up with TRBD2. The V and J ends lost 7 bases and 1 base, in that order; junction bases with no gene match: 3. In germline, CDR1 is SQVTM, CDR2 ANQGSEA. This CDR3 is built from 13 residues. This CDR3 is CSAAGGSYNEQFF. The DNA for the CDR3 is TGCAGCGCCGCGGGGGGTTCCTACAATGAGCAGTTCTTC.

This clonotype was seen at least ten times. V usage is TRBV28 and J usage is TRBJ2-5; 8 nucleotides align to TRBD1. With V trimmed by 2 bases and J by 2 bases, 13 bases remained unmatched. The CDR3 loop spans 18 amino acids. CDR1 and CDR2 (germline): MDHEN, SYDVKM. CDR3 protein: CASSLALSLDREQETQYF. CDR3 nucleotides: TGTGCCAGCAGTTTAGCCCTCTCCTTGGACAGGGAACAAGAGACCCAGTACTTC.

A few counts support this clonotype. The chain recombines TRBV5-6 with TRBJ2-1; the D is unclear. The CDR3 contains 15 residues. Germline CDR1 reads SGHDT; CDR2 reads YYEEEE. Trimming cost V 4 bases and J 4 bases, with 15 bases left between them. CDR3 residues: CASSSGRAIYNEQFF. The CDR3 bases are TGTGCCAGCAGCAGTGGACGGGCCATATACAATGAGCAGTTCTTC.

The table lists this clonotype with a few counts. The genes are TRBV6-5 and TRBJ1-5; the D gene is possibly TRBD1 (5 bases). The germline V gene has CDR1 MNHEY and CDR2 SVGAGI. V dropped 4 bases and J dropped 4 bases, with 8 bases sitting between them. The CDR3 covers 13 residues. The chain's CDR3 is CASSSQGNQPQHF. The CDR3 DNA follows: TGTGCCAGCAGTTCGCAGGGAAATCAGCCCCAGCATTTT.

This clonotype was recorded a few times. This chain joins TRBV5-1 and TRBJ1-1; D is possibly TRBD1 (5 bases). The ends were cut back, 0 bases at V and 3 bases at J, with 9 bases in the middle. CDR3 size: 14 residues. Germline V CDR1 and CDR2: SGHRS, YFSETQ. CDR3 sequence: CASSLGLGDTEAFF. CDR3 DNA sequence: TGCGCCAGCAGCTTGGGTCTAGGGGACACTGAAGCTTTCTTT.

The sample holds a few counts of this clonotype. V gene TRBV20-1 combines with J gene TRBJ2-5, with D hard to call. V was trimmed by 0 bases and J by 5 bases, leaving 10 bases between them. CDR1 is DFQATT, CDR2 SNEGSKA, per germline (reference sequence). CDR3 length: 13 amino acids. CDR3 sequence: CSARDRVWETQYF. As DNA, the CDR3 is TGCAGTGCTAGAGACCGGGTTTGGGAGACCCAGTACTTC.

The rearrangement links TRBV20-1 to TRBJ2-5; TRBD2 matches at 9 bases. CDR1 DFQATT and CDR2 SNEGSKA come from the germline V gene (reference sequence). The CDR3 has 16 amino acids. The V segment lost 6 bases and the J segment 5 bases; nucleotides outside the gene matches: 16. The CDR3 reads CSALRIGLAGRETQYF. In DNA form, the CDR3 reads TGCAGTGCACTCCGTATAGGCCTAGCGGGGAGGGAGACCCAGTACTTC.

At least ten counts were recorded for this clonotype. The chain couples TRBV20-1 to TRBJ2-1; 12 nucleotides match TRBD2. This CDR3 contains 16 residues. Germline assignment: CDR1 DFQATT and CDR2 SNEGSKA (reference sequence). The J segment lost 7 bases and the V segment lost 1 base, leaving 8 bases of the junction unmatched. The CDR3 DNA reads as TGCAGTGCTAGAGCTCCTAGCGGGGGGGTCGGGAATGAGCAGTTCTTC. Translation: CSARAPSGGVGNEQFF.

In its sample, this clonotype was seen a few times. The V call is TRBV5-1, the J call TRBJ2-3; 8 nucleotides match TRBD1. The germline V gene has CDR1 SGHRS and CDR2 YFSETQ. The V segment lost 7 bases and the J segment 7 bases; nucleotides outside the gene matches: 8. CDR3 length: 13 residues. CDR3 sequence (DNA): TGCGCCAGCGGACAGGGCGATTTTAATACGCAGTATTTT. Protein product: CASGQGDFNTQYF.

This clonotype was picked up a small number of times. The J gene is TRBJ2-4, the V gene TRBV9; TRBD1 aligns across 8 bases. V lost 3 bases and J lost 9; bases outside the gene matches: 5. The CDR3 extends over 13 amino acids. In germline, CDR1 is SGDLS, CDR2 YYNGEE. In nucleotides, the CDR3 is TGTGCCAGCAGCGCAGGGGGCCAGGGCATTCAGTACTTC. It yields the protein CASSAGGQGIQYF.

This clonotype was detected a few times. The chain couples TRBV4-1 to TRBJ2-5; unclear D gene. V shed 5 bases and J shed 4 bases, with 23 bases lying between them. CDR1 MGHRA and CDR2 YSYEKL come from the germline V gene. This CDR3 is 17 amino acids long. The CDR3: CASSETVVAQTRETQYF. The CDR3 DNA is TGCGCCAGCAGCGAAACCGTGGTGGCCCAAACAAGAGAGACCCAGTACTTC.

The chain carries TRBV12-3 or TRBV12-4 and TRBJ1-5; no clear D. Deletions cut 6 bases from V and 5 bases from J, with 11 bases between. This CDR3 is built from 13 residues. CDR3 DNA: TGTGCCAGCAGCTTGGGAGTATATCAGCCCCAGCATTTT. Amino acid sequence: CASSLGVYQPQHF.

This chain links TRBV5-1 with TRBJ2-7, with 9 bases fitting TRBD1. The CDR3 runs to 15 residues. The trim removed 0 bases at V and 6 bases at J, leaving 7 bases unmatched. Per germline, CDR1 SGHRS and CDR2 YFSETQ. The CDR3 DNA is TGCGCCAGCAGCTTGGATTGGACAGGGGCCCTCGAGCAGTACTTC. Protein: CASSLDWTGALEQYF.